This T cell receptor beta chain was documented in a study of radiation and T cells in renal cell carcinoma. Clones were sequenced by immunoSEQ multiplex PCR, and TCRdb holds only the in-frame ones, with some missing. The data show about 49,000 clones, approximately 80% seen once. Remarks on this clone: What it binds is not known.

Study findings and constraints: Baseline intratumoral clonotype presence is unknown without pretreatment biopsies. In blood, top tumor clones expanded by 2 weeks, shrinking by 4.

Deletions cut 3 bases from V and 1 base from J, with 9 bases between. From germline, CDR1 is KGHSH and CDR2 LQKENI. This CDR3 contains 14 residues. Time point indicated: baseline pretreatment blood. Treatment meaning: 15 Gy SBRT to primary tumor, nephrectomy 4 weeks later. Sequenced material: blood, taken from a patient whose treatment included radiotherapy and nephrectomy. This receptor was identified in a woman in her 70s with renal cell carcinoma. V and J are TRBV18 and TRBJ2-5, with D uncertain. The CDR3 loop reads CASSPGAIQETQYF. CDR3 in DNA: TGTGCCAGCTCACCCGGAGCTATCCAAGAGACCCAGTACTTC.